This TCR beta chain came from a study of T cell repertoires in cytomegalovirus infection. Study background: Used in the study were CMV epitopes, some recently identified and HLA-C-restricted, others well-studied and HLA-B-restricted.

TCRdb reprocessed the reads with MiXCR, giving one entry per CDR3 protein. The profile covers fewer than 650,000 distinct CDR3 sequences, with under 45% appearing a single time and around 48% taken by the ten largest. Notes on the study in general: Frequencies of public TCR beta families were cumulated, and this identified carriers of CMV plus the relevant HLA. Ex vivo responses were dominated by HLA-C-restricted CMV-specific TCR beta clonotypes.

Notes on this clonotype: Its matching antigen is unknown.

V dropped 3 bases and J dropped 5 bases, with 16 bases sitting between them. The CDR3 extends over 15 amino acids. Germline assignment: CDR1 LGHNA and CDR2 YNFKEQ. The sequenced sample was cultured PBMCs, obtained from culture after CMV antigen stimulation. This TCR was sampled from a human donor in good health (CMV status not recorded). Some clones in this sample may be carry-over from other donors' samples. The chain recombines TRBV4-2 with TRBJ1-2; D may be TRBD1 (5 bases). The CDR3 DNA follows: TGTGCCAGCAGCCACTCCGGGAGGGGCGGATATGGCTACACCTTC. Translating gives CASSHSGRGGYGYTF.